The T cell receptor beta chain under discussion was sequenced for a study of shared clonotypes between healthy human individuals. Study findings and constraints: Non-shared clonotypes displayed generation probabilities falling below those of clonotypes present in all four donors.

Germline values: CDR1 LNHDA, CDR2 SQIVND (reference sequence). This CDR3 contains 15 residues. J was trimmed by 2 bases and V by 1 base; bases with no gene match: 2. In regard to this clone: Antigen: not known.

The protocol was immunoSEQ multiplex PCR, while the TCRdb copy is restricted to in-frame clones and leaves out a portion. The repertoire holds millions of clones, with over 85% as singletons. The receptor comes from a man aged 18 to 30 in good health. This chain connects TRBV19 to TRBJ1-2, with 9 bases aligning to TRBD1. Source material: naive CD4+ T cells sorted from blood. Subset in this sample: CD45RA+ positively selected. CDR3 bases: TGTGCCAGTAGTATAGCTGGGACAGGGAACTATGGCTACACCTTC. Translation: CASSIAGTGNYGYTF. Looking up the rest from reference TRBV19 and TRBJ1-2 gives the full variable domain: DGGITQSPKYLFRKEGQNVTLSCEQNLNHDAMYWYRQDPGQGLRLIYYSQIVNDFQKGDIAEGYSVSREKKESFPLTVTSAQKNPTAFYLCASSIAGTGNYGYTFGSGTRLTVV.